This TCR beta chain is from a study of cytomegalovirus exposure and HLA in healthy donors. This PCR relied on a set of 60 Vbeta primers and 13 Jbeta primers. This table comes from immunoSEQ multiplex PCR, and its TCRdb copy is limited to in-frame clones, with some not included. The profile shows 200,000 or so clones, 75% to 85% of them singletons. The CDR3 extends over 15 amino acids. Germline-derived CDR1 and CDR2 are MNHEY and SVGAGI. Trimming removed 2 bases from V and 3 bases from J, with 11 bases in between. With respect to this clone: What it binds is not known.

Study observations and caveats: The investigators catalogued 164 TCR beta chains as cytomegalovirus-associated. In vitro, a few CMV-associated chains proved specific for CMV antigens. In a later analysis, TCR beta V- and J-gene trimming showed a link to a missense DCLRE1C variant.

The genes are TRBV6-5 and TRBJ2-1, with D perhaps TRBD2 (5 bases). This clonotype was sampled from a woman between 18 and 29 years old in good health and CMV-seropositive. Sequenced material: PBMCs. CDR3 in DNA: TGTGCCAGCAGTTACCTACCCGGGGACTACAATGAGCAGTTCTTC. This gives the protein CASSYLPGDYNEQFF.